The 2 T cell receptor beta chains below were found in one sample sequenced in a study of cytotoxic CD8 clonotypes in ibrutinib-treated CLL. Measured with immunoSEQ multiplex PCR; TCRdb has only the in-frame clones, and not every one. The sample includes about 140,000 clones, about 84% seen only once; the top ten take 6.5% to 8%. The sequencing used PBMCs, collected after 36 months of ibrutinib treatment. These receptors were collected from a human donor with chronic lymphocytic leukemia.

The rearrangement links TRBV27 to TRBJ2-7; D is ambiguous. The germline V and J ends were trimmed by 3 bases and 6 bases, with 18 bases remaining between them. The CDR3 totals 15 residues. Germline values: CDR1 MNHEY, CDR2 SMNVEV (reference sequence). The CDR3 nucleotides read TGTGCCAGCAGTTTTCGGAGCCGGCGTGCTGGCGAGCAGTACTTC. It yields the protein CASSFRSRRAGEQYF.

This clone has more than one count but fewer than ten. V is TRBV5-1 and J is TRBJ1-4; D call uncertain. The CDR3 totals 17 residues. Trimming took 0 bases from V and 7 from J, leaving 19 bases between them. Germline V gives CDR1 SGHRS, CDR2 YFSETQ. CDR3 protein: CASSLGRDTLNGEKLFF. CDR3 DNA sequence: TGCGCCAGCAGCTTGGGGCGGGATACCCTTAATGGTGAAAAACTGTTTTTT.